Listed below are T cell receptor beta chains from one sample, sequenced in a study of breast tumors, draining lymph nodes, adjacent tissues. Each CDR3 protein gets one entry after TCRdb re-called the multiplex PCR reads with MiXCR. The data contain 80,000 to 130,000 distinct CDR3 sequences, roughly 20% of them singletons. The sample comprised axillary lymph node tissue. Receptors originate from a female donor with breast cancer. Some clones in this sample may be carry-over from other donors' samples. The CDR3 runs from the conserved cysteine through the conserved F or W. Each record gives: D gene, J gene, V gene, clone size, CDR3 protein, CDR3 DNA. The D gene is left open where the match is weak. Size values are once, few and many counts, or a class for expanded clones, and some rows have none.

.	TRBJ1-5	TRBV18	.	CASSPLEGRNQPQHF	TGTGCCAGCTCACCACTTGAGGGGAGAAATCAGCCCCAGCATTTT
.	TRBJ2-7	TRBV2	many	CASSDNYEQYF	TGTGCCAGCAGTGATAACTACGAGCAGTACTTC
.	TRBJ1-2	TRBV2	many	CASTSNLLRFSESNYGYTF	TGTGCCAGCACCTCAAACCTCCTCCGGTTTTCTGAGTCTAACTATGGCTACACCTTC
.	TRBJ2-5	TRBV14	many	CASSQPGGVYYF	TGTGCCAGCAGCCAACCAGGCGGGGTTTATTACTTC
.	TRBJ1-2	TRBV11-2	many	CASSPTQSRYGYTF	TGTGCCAGCAGCCCGACCCAGTCTCGCTATGGCTACACCTTC
.	TRBJ2-5	TRBV5-1	.	CASSTGSIETQYF	TGCGCCAGCAGCACGGGGAGCATAGAGACCCAGTACTTC
TRBD1	TRBJ2-7	TRBV2	many	CASSPPRDRVYEQYF	TGTGCCAGCAGTCCACCCCGGGACAGGGTCTACGAGCAGTACTTC
.	TRBJ1-1	TRBV20-1	few	CSARAGRRNTEAFF	TGCAGTGCTAGAGCGGGACGGCGAAACACTGAAGCTTTCTTT
.	TRBJ2-5	TRBV27	.	CASSSGRRAFETQYF	TGTGCCAGCAGTTCGGGGAGGAGGGCGTTTGAGACCCAGTACTTC
.	TRBJ2-5	TRBV18	few	CASSPLRVGEGTQYF	TGTGCCAGCTCACCACTGAGAGTCGGTGAAGGGACCCAGTACTTC
.	TRBJ2-5	TRBV2	many	CASSPRYGAAQYF	TGTGCCAGCAGCCCTAGGTACGGGGCGGCCCAGTACTTC
.	TRBJ1-5	TRBV7-9	many	CASSLGGQPQHF	TGTGCCAGCAGCTTAGGGGGTCAGCCCCAGCATTTT
.	TRBJ2-7	TRBV20-1	many	CSARLGGPYEQYF	TGCAGTGCTAGGTTGGGTGGGCCCTACGAGCAGTACTTC
TRBD1	TRBJ1-2	TRBV7-9	many	CASSLGQGNYGYTF	TGTGCCAGCAGCTTGGGACAGGGGAACTATGGCTACACCTTC
TRBD1	TRBJ2-1	TRBV2	.	CASSEGRTGSLEQFF	TGTGCCAGCAGTGAAGGGAGGACAGGGTCTTTGGAGCAGTTCTTC
.	TRBJ2-2	TRBV24-1	many	CATRGTNTGELFF	TGTGCCACCAGAGGGACGAACACCGGGGAGCTGTTTTTT
.	TRBJ1-5	TRBV7-3	many	CASSLSPLRGLAHIFSNQPQHF	TGTGCCAGCAGCCTCAGCCCCCTCAGGGGCCTGGCGCATATCTTTAGCAATCAGCCCCAGCATTTT
.	TRBJ2-5	TRBV24-1	many	CATSDLKGYQETQYF	TGTGCCACCAGTGATTTAAAGGGGTACCAAGAGACCCAGTACTTC
TRBD2	TRBJ2-1	TRBV7-9	many	CASSLSGTSHNEQFF	TGTGCCAGCAGCTTATCCGGGACTAGCCACAATGAGCAGTTCTTC
.	TRBJ2-5	TRBV5-5	many	CASRAGSETQYF	TGTGCCAGCAGAGCAGGGTCCGAGACCCAGTACTTC
TRBD1	TRBJ1-2	TRBV20-1	.	CSARTGGGGYTF	TGCAGTGCAAGGACAGGGGGCGGTGGCTACACCTTC
TRBD1	TRBJ1-5	TRBV19	many	CASRGQNSRLNQPQHF	TGTGCCAGTAGGGGACAGAATTCACGACTTAATCAGCCCCAGCATTTT
.	TRBJ2-7	TRBV29-1	many	CSVGGGPYEQYF	TGCAGCGTTGGAGGGGGTCCCTACGAGCAGTACTTC
TRBD1	TRBJ2-7	TRBV24-1	.	CATSGGTSSLAEQYF	TGTGCCACCTCAGGGGGCACATCATCCCTTGCAGAGCAGTACTTC
.	TRBJ2-7	TRBV28	many	CASRQTGYEQYF	TGTGCCAGTCGACAGACTGGCTACGAGCAGTACTTC